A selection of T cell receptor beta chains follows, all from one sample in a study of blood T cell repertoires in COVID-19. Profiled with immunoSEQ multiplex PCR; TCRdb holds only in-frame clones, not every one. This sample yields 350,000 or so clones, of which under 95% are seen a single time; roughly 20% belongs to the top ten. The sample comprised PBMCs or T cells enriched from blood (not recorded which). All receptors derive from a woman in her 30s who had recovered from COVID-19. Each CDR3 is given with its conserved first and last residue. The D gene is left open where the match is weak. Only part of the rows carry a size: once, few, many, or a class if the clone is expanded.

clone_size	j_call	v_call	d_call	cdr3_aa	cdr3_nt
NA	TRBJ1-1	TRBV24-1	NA	CATSDYLNTEAFF	TGTGCCACCAGTGATTACTTGAACACTGAAGCTTTCTTT
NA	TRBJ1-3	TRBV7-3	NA	CASSIDSLAGNTIYF	TGTGCCAGCAGCATAGACTCACTCGCTGGAAACACCATATATTTT
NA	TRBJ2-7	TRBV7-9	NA	CASSPQVVSYEQYF	TGTGCCAGCAGCCCACAAGTCGTCTCCTACGAGCAGTACTTC
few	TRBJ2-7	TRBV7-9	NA	CASSPSGGAEQYF	TGTGCCAGCAGCCCTTCTGGGGGGGCCGAGCAGTACTTC
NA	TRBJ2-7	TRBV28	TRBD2	CASSPGSGRAGVGEQYF	TGTGCCAGCAGTCCCGGGTCAGGCCGGGCGGGAGTAGGCGAGCAGTACTTC
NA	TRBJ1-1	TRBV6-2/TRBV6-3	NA	CASSYLSGGEAFF	TGTGCCAGCAGTTACTTAAGCGGGGGTGAAGCTTTCTTT
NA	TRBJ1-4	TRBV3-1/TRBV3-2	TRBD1	CASSLTGEKLFF	TGTGCCAGCAGCCTGACAGGGGAAAAACTGTTTTTT
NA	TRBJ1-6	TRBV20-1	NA	CSASMVGVGSPLHF	TGCAGTGCTAGTATGGTAGGGGTCGGATCACCCCTCCACTTT
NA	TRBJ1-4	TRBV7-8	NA	CASRETETSEKLFF	TGTGCCAGCAGAGAGACAGAGACGTCAGAAAAACTGTTTTTT
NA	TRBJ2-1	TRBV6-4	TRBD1	CASRLTGTGRNEQFF	TGTGCCAGCAGACTTACCGGGACAGGGAGGAATGAGCAGTTCTTC
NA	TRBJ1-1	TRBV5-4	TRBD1	CASSLTGGGNTEAFF	TGTGCCAGCAGCTTGACAGGGGGGGGGAACACTGAAGCTTTCTTT